These 5 T cell receptor beta chains came from one sample sequenced in a study of identifying expanded T cells in peripheral blood. Some clones are missing from TCRdb's copy, which holds only in-frame ones; the method was immunoSEQ multiplex PCR. The data hold tens of thousands of clones, with roughly 87% observed a single time. The sample taken for sequencing was blood. These receptors were collected from a person aged 18 to 75 in good health.

The J gene is TRBJ2-5, the V gene TRBV2, with TRBD2 matching 7 bases. The CDR3 extends over 11 amino acids. The ends lost 8 bases at V and 4 bases at J; junction bases unmatched: 1. CDR1 and CDR2 (germline): SNHLY, FYNNEI. CDR3 coding DNA: TGTGCCAGCCGCGGGGGAGAGACCCAGTACTTC. Its translation: CASRGGETQYF. The full variable domain, completed using reference TRBV2 and TRBJ2-5, is EPEVTQTPSHQVTQMGQEVILRCVPISNHLYFYWYRQILGQKVEFLVSFYNNEISEKSEIFDDQFSVERPDGSNFTLKIRSTKLEDSAMYFCASRGGETQYFGPGTRLLVL.

The chain's CDR3 is CASSPDRVRGYTF. The CDR3 nucleotides read TGTGCCAGCAGCCCGGACAGGGTGAGGGGCTACACCTTC. V and J are TRBV5-8 and TRBJ1-2, with 8 nucleotides matching TRBD1. CDR3 length: 13 amino acids. Trimming took 4 bases from V and 8 from J; bases not matched to a gene: 7. Germline V gene sequence: CDR1 SGHTS, CDR2 YDEGEE. Variable domain in full (rest from reference TRBV5-8 and TRBJ1-2): EAGVTQSPTHLIKTRGQQATLRCSPISGHTSVYWYQQALGLGLQFLLWYDEGEERNRGNFPPRFSGRQFPNYSSELNVNALELEDSALYLCASSPDRVRGYTFGSGTRLTVV.

This rearrangement joins TRBV6-4 to TRBJ2-1; 16 bases map to TRBD2. Germline V gene sequence: CDR1 MRHNA, CDR2 SNTAGT. The CDR3 is made up of 16 amino acids. V lost 6 bases, J lost 9 bases, and 8 bases stayed unmatched. The CDR3 DNA reads as TGTGCCAGCAGCGCCGGGACTAGCGGGGGGGTTGGTGAGCAGTTCTTC. This codes for CASSAGTSGGVGEQFF.

This clone was recorded once. V and J are TRBV29-1 and TRBJ1-4; no firm D call. The V gene lost 3 bases and the J gene lost 5 bases, with 13 bases spanning the gap. In germline, CDR1 is SQVTM, CDR2 ANQGSEA. CDR3 length: 14 amino acids. CDR3 sequence: CSVEIQNLNEKLFF. CDR3 sequence (DNA): TGCAGCGTTGAGATCCAGAACCTCAATGAAAAACTGTTTTTT.

This chain joins TRBV7-6 and TRBJ1-4; 7 positions agree with TRBD1. The germline gives CDR1 SGHVS, CDR2 FNYEAQ. The CDR3 loop spans 13 amino acids. Losses at the gene ends were 7 bases for V and 2 bases for J; bases not matched to a gene: 1. CDR3 region: CASKTGTNEKLFF. The DNA of the CDR3 is TGTGCCAGCAAGACAGGGACTAATGAAAAACTGTTTTTT. Together with reference TRBV7-6 and TRBJ1-4, the CDR3 gives the full variable domain: GAGVSQSPRYKVTKRGQDVALRCDPISGHVSLYWYRQALGQGPEFLTYFNYEAQQDKSGLPNDRFSAERPEGSISTLTIQRTEQRDSAMYRCASKTGTNEKLFFGSGTQLSVL.